This T cell receptor (beta chain) was recovered during a study of tumor-infiltrating lymphocytes in primary liver carcinoma. About the study: Productive TCRbeta read counts per sample ran from roughly 3.5 to 7 million and were similar across tissue types.

Priming with a constant-region primer yielded TCR beta cDNA from 500 ng total RNA. Construction of TCR beta libraries relied on three successive nested multiplex PCR rounds employing slightly modified ARM-PCR. Investigators reported that the first two PCR rounds, at around 11 cycles each, used TRBV1-TRBV30 forward primers with a C-beta reverse primer. Each CDR3 protein gets one entry after TCRdb re-called the multiplex PCR reads with MiXCR. The top ten clones hold roughly a fifth of a sample with more than 70,000 distinct CDR3 sequences, around 70% of them seen once. CDR1 and CDR2 (germline): SGHAT, FQNNGV. The CDR3 totals 13 residues, both ends included. The study co-extracted DNA and RNA from around 20-30 mg of unsorted bulk tissue. Every tumor was sampled at five separate regions. Over 75% of the cells were viable tumor cells in every tumor sample. Remarks on this clonotype: Its antigen is unknown. No conserved phenylalanine or tryptophan is present at the end of the CDR3, so a read error is the likely explanation. No DNA is shown, since the ends of the CDR3 on it are uncertain; the CDR3 is the one TCRdb lists.

Broader study findings: Tumor-adjacent and tumor-blood pairs overlapped less than tumor region pairs did.

The source is a man in his forties with primary liver carcinoma and hepatitis B virus infection. Sequencing input: liver tumor tissue from sampling region 1. Subset: tumor region T1, superior pole. This chain uses TRBV11-2 with TRBJ2-1. The CDR3 reads CASSLNDAYEQLL.